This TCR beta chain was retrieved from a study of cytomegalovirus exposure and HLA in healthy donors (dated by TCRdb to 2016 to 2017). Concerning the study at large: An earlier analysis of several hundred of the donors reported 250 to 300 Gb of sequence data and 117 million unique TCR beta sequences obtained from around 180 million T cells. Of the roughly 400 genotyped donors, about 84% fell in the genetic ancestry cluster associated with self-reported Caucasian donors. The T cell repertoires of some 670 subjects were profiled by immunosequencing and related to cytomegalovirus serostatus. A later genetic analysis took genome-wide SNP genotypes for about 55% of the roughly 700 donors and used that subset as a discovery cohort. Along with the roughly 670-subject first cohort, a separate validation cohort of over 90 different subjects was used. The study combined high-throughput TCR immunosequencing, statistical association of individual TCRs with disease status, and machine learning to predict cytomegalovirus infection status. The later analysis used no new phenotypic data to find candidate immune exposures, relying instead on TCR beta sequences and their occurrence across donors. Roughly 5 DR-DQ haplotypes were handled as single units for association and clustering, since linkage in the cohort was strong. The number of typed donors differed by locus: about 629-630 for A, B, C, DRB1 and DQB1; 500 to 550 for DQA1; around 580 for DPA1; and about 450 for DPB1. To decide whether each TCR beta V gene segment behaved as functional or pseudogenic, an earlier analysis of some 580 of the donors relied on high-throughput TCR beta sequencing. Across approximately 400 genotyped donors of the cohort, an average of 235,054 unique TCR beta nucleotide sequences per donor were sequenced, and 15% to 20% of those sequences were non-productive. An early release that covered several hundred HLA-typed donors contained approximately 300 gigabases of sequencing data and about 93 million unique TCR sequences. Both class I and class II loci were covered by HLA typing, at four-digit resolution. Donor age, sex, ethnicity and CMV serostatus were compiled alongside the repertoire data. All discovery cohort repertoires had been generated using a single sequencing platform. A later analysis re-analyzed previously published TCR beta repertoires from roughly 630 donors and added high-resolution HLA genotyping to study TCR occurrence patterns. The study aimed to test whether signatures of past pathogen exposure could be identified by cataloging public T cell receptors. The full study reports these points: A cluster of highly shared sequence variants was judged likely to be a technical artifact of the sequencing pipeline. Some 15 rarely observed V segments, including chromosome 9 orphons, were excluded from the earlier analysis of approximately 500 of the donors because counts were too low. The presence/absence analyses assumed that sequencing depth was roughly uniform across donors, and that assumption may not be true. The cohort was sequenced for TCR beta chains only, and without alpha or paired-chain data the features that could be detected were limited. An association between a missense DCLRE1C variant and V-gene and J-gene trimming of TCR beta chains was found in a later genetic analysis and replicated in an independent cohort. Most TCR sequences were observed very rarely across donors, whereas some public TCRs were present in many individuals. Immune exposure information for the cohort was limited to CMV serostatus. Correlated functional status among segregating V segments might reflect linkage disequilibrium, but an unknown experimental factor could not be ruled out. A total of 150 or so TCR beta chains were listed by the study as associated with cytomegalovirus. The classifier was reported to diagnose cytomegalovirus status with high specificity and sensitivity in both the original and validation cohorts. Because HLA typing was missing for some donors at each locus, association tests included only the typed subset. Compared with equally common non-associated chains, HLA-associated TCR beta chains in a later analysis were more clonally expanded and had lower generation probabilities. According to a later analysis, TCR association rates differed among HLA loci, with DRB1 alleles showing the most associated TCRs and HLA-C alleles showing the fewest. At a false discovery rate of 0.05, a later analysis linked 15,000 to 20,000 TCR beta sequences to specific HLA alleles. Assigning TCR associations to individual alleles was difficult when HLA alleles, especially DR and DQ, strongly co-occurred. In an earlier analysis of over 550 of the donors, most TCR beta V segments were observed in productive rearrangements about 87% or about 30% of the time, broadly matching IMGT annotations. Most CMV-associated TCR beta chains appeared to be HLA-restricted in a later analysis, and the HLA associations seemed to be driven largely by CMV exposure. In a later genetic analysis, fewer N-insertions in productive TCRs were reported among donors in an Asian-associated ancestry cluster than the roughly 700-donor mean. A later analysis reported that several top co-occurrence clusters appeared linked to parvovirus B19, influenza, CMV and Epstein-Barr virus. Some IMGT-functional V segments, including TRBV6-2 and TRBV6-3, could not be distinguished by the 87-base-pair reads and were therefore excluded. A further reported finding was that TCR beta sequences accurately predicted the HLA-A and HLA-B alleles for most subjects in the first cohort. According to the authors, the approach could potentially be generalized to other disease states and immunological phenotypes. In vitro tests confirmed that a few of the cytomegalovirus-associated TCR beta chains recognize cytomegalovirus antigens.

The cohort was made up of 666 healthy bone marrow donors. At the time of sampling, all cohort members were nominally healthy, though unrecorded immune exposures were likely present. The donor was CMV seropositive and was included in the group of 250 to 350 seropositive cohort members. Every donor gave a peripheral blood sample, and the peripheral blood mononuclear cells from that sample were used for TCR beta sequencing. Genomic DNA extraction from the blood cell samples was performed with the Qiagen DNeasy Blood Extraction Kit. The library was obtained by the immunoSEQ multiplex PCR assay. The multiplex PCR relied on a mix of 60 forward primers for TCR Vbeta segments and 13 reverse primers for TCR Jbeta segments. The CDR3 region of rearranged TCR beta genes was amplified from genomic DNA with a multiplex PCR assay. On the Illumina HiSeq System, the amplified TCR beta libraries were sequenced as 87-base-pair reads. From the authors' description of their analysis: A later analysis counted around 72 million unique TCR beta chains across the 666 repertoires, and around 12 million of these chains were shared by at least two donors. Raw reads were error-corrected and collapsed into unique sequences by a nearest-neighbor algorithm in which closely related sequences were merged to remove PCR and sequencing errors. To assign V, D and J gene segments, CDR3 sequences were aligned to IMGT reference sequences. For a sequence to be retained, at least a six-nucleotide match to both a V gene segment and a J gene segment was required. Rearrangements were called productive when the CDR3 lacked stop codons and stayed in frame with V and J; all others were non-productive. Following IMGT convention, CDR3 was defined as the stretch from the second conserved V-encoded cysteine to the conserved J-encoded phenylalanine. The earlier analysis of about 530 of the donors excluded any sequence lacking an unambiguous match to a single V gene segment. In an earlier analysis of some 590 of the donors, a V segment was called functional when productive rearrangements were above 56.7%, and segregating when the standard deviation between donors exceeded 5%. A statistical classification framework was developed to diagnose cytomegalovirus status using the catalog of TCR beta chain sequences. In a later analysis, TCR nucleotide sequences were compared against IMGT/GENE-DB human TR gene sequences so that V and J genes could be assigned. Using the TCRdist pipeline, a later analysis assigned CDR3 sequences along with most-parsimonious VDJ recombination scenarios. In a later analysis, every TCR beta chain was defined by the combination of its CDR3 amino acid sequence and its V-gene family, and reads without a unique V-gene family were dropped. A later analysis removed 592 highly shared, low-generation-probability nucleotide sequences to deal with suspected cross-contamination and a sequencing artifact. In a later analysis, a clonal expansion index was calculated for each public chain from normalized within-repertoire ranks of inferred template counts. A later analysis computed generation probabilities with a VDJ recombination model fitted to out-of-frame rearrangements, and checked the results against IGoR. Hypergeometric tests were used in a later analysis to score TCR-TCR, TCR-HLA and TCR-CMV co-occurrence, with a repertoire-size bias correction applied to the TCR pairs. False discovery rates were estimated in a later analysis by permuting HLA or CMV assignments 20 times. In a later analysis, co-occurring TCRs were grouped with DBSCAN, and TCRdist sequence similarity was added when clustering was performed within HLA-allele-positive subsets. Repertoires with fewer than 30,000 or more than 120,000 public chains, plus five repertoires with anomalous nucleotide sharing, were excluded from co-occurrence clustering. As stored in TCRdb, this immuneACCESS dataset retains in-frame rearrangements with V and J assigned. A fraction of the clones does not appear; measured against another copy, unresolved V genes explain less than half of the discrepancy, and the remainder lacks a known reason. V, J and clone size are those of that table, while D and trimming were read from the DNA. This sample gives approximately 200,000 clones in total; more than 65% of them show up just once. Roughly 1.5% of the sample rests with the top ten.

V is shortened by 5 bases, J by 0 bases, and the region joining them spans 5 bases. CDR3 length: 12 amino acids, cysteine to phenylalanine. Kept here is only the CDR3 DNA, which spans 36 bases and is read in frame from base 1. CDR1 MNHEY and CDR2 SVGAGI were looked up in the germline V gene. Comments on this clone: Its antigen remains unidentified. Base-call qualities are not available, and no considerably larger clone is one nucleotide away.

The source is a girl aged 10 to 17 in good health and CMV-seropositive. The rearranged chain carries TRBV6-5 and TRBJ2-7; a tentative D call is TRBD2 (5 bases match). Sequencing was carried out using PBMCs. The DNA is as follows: TGTGCCAGCAGTCGGGACTCCTACGAGCAGTACTTC. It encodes CASSRDSYEQYF.